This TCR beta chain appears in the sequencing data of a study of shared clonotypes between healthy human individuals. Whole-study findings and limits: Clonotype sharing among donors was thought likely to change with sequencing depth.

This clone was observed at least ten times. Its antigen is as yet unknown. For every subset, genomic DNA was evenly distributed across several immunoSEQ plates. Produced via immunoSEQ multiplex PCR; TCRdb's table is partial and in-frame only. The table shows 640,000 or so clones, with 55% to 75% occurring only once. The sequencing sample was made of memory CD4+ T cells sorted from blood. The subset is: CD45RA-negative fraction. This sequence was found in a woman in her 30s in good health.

This CDR3 reads CASRPSGRPHYNEQFF. CDR3 sequence (DNA): TGTGCCAGCAGGCCAAGCGGGAGGCCACACTACAATGAGCAGTTCTTC. This chain joins TRBV28 and TRBJ2-1; 9 nucleotides agree with TRBD2. Germline V CDR1 and CDR2: MDHEN, SYDVKM. The CDR3 spans 16 residues. V lost 6 bases, J lost 3 bases, and 9 bases stayed unmatched.